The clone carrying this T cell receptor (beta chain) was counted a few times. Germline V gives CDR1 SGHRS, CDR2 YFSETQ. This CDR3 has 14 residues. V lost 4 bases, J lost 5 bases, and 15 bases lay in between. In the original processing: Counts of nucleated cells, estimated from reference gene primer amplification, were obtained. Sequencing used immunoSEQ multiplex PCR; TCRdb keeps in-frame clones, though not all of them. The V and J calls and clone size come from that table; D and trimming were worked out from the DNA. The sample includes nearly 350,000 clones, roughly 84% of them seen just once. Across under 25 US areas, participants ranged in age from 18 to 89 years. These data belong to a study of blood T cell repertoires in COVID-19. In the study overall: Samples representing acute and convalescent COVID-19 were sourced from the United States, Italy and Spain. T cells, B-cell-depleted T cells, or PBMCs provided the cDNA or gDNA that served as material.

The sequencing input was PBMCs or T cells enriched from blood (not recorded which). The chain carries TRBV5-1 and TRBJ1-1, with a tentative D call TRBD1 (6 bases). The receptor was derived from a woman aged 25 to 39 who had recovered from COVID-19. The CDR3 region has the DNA TGCGCCAGCAGCGCCGAGGGGGAGGGTACTGAAGCTTTCTTT. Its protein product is CASSAEGEGTEAFF.